The 19 T cell receptor beta chains below come from one sample, sequenced in a study of post-analysis software for immune sequencing data. Study-level findings and limits: Five TRBV segments, including TRBV5-6, TRBV5-1 and TRBV20-1, were more frequent in patients than controls.

For these TCRs, the target antigens are not known. Incorporated into the TCR beta cDNA libraries were unique molecular identifiers, which served to reduce PCR and sequencing biases. TCRdb redid the calling of the PCR reads with MiXCR, one entry per CDR3 protein. The sample includes some 690,000 distinct CDR3 sequences, 30% of them seen just once. The sequenced material came from blood. The receptors stem from a girl under 18 with multiple sclerosis.

This sequence joins TRBV7-2 and TRBJ2-1, with D possibly matching TRBD1 (6 bases). The V gene's germline CDR1 is SGHTA and CDR2 FQGNSA. The CDR3 extends over 13 amino acids. V lost 3 bases and J lost 12, with 15 bases in between. The CDR3 loop reads CASSLQLGARQFF. The DNA of the CDR3 is TGTGCCAGCAGCTTGCAGTTGGGGGCTCGGCAGTTCTTC.

This clonotype was counted ten times or more. The V call is TRBV4-3, the J call TRBJ2-7; perhaps TRBD2 as D (6 bases). CDR3 length: 12 residues. The germline gives CDR1 LGHNA, CDR2 YSLEER. Trimming cost V 0 bases and J 6 bases, with 6 bases left between them. CDR3 in DNA: TGCGCCAGCAGCCAAGAGGGGGGCGAGCAGTACTTC. Its protein product is CASSQEGGEQYF.

The CDR3 is CSASQTSSYNEQFF. The CDR3 DNA reads as TGCAGTGCTAGCCAGACTAGCTCCTACAATGAGCAGTTCTTC. V is TRBV20-1 and J is TRBJ2-1; D may be TRBD2 (6 bases). CDR1 is DFQATT, CDR2 SNEGSKA, per germline (reference sequence). Trimming removed 3 bases from V and 0 bases from J, with 9 bases in between. This CDR3 contains 14 residues.

This clonotype was seen a few times. This sequence joins TRBV20-1 and TRBJ2-7; D uncertain. The CDR3 totals 14 residues. Germline CDR1 DFQATT, CDR2 SNEGSKA (reference sequence). V lost 6 bases, J lost 0 bases, and 15 bases lay in between. CDR3: CSAESAKSSYEQYF. As DNA, the CDR3 is TGCAGTGCAGAATCAGCTAAGAGCTCCTACGAGCAGTACTTC.

The table lists this clonotype with a few counts. This chain connects TRBV28 to TRBJ2-3; TRBD2 aligns across 7 bases. The CDR3 has 15 residues. Germline CDR1 and CDR2: MDHEN and SYDVKM. The trim removed 8 bases at V and 3 bases at J, leaving 11 bases unmatched. This CDR3 is CASAIPGGVTDTQYF. The CDR3 region has the DNA TGTGCCAGCGCAATCCCTGGGGGGGTGACAGATACGCAGTATTTT.

This chain links TRBV7-9 with TRBJ1-2; no definite D call. Looked up from germline, CDR1 is SEHNR and CDR2 is FQNEAQ (reference sequence). The CDR3 is 14 residues long. Trimming left V 1 base short and J 8 bases short, with 14 bases between. The chain's CDR3 is CASSLGPGQNGYTF. In DNA, the CDR3 is TGTGCCAGCAGCTTAGGTCCAGGCCAGAACGGCTACACCTTC.

The CDR3: CSACRGASGQETQYF. CDR3 DNA sequence: TGCAGTGCTTGTAGGGGGGCTAGCGGACAAGAGACCCAGTACTTC. The chain has TRBV20-1 and TRBJ2-5; a weak D match, TRBD2 (7 bases). Between the trimmed V and J ends, which lost 5 bases and 2 bases, there was a span of 18 bases. Germline CDR1 and CDR2: DFQATT and SNEGSKA (reference sequence). The CDR3 is made up of 15 amino acids.

J is TRBJ1-5 and V is TRBV12-3 or TRBV12-4, with a possible D match to TRBD1 (6 bases). The CDR3 has 14 residues. V was pared by 7 bases and J by 2 bases, with 12 bases between. The CDR3: CASTLTGRNQPQHF. DNA of the CDR3: TGTGCCAGCACCCTGACAGGACGCAATCAGCCCCAGCATTTT.

DNA for the CDR3: TGCGCCAGCAGTTTGACAGGGGAAGGCTACACCTTC. Encoded protein: CASSLTGEGYTF. The chain recombines TRBV5-1 with TRBJ1-2, with TRBD1 matching over 8 bases. V gave up 5 bases and J gave up 8 bases; unmatched junction bases: 5. The germline gives CDR1 SGHRS, CDR2 YFSETQ. There are 12 residues in the CDR3.

V gene TRBV6-2 or TRBV6-3 combines with J gene TRBJ2-7; TRBD2 agrees at 9 bases. Germline CDR1 is MNHEY and CDR2 is SVGEGT. The V gene end was trimmed by 0 bases and the J gene end by 6 bases; junction bases not matched to a gene: 9. The CDR3 length is 16 residues. The CDR3 bases are TGTGCCAGCAGTTACTCTCAGGTAATAGCGGGGGCCGAGCAGTACTTC. This sequence encodes CASSYSQVIAGAEQYF.

This clonotype was counted only a few times. This chain joins TRBV7-9 and TRBJ1-1; no firm D call. Trimming took off 3 bases at V and 0 bases at J, with 11 bases between the two ends. The CDR3 sequence is 15 residues long. Germline CDR1 is SEHNR and CDR2 is FQNEAQ (reference sequence). In DNA form, the CDR3 reads TGTGCCAGCAGCTTCCACAGCACCCTGAACACTGAAGCTTTCTTT. This gives the protein CASSFHSTLNTEAFF.

This clonotype was seen a few times. V usage is TRBV20-1 and J usage is TRBJ1-4; possible D gene TRBD1, 6 bases. The CDR3 is 16 amino acids. Trimming took off 2 bases at V and 0 bases at J, with 13 bases between the two ends. Per the germline V gene, CDR1 is DFQATT and CDR2 is SNEGSKA (reference sequence). The CDR3 DNA reads TGCAGTGCTAGACGGCCAGGGGTAGCAACTAATGAAAAACTGTTTTTT. Protein: CSARRPGVATNEKLFF.

Only a few counts were recorded for this clonotype. V gene TRBV3-1 combines with J gene TRBJ2-1; the match to TRBD2 covers 7 bases. From germline, CDR1 is LGHDT and CDR2 YNNKEL (reference sequence). This CDR3 contains 14 residues. Losses at the gene ends were 1 base for V and 7 bases for J; bases not matched to a gene: 4. The CDR3 loop reads CASSQGGGSNEQFF. The CDR3 bases are TGTGCCAGCAGCCAAGGGGGGGGGAGTAATGAGCAGTTCTTC.

The rearrangement uses TRBV2 and TRBJ2-2, with TRBD2 identical over 8 bases. V was pared by 10 bases and J by 4 bases, with 8 bases of the junction left unmatched. In germline, CDR1 is SNHLY, CDR2 FYNNEI. The CDR3 contains 14 residues. As DNA, the CDR3 is TGTGCCAACATCGCGGGGGGCCTCACCGGGGAGCTGTTTTTT. Amino acid sequence: CANIAGGLTGELFF.

The gene calls are TRBV5-1 and TRBJ2-4; TRBD2 matches 10 bases. The J call may not be correct, given that the DNA end is closer to TRBJ2-7. CDR1 and CDR2 from the germline V gene are SGHRS and YFSETQ. This CDR3 is built from 14 residues. CDR3: CASSLVAGGYEQYF. CDR3 coding DNA: TGCGCCAGCAGTCTCGTAGCGGGGGGATACGAGCAGTACTTC.

The sample holds a few counts of this clonotype. V is TRBV20-1 and J is TRBJ1-5, with TRBD1 matching over 9 bases. The germline V gene encodes CDR1 DFQATT and CDR2 SNEGSKA (reference sequence). V gave up 5 bases and J gave up 6 bases; unmatched junction bases: 5. The CDR3 contains 13 residues. The CDR3 DNA reads TGCAGTGCTCTTTCGACAGGGGGTCAGCCCCAGCATTTT. Its translation: CSALSTGGQPQHF.

The gene calls are TRBV5-1 and TRBJ2-5; 10 positions agree with TRBD1. The CDR3 runs 13 residues. CDR1 SGHRS and CDR2 YFSETQ come from the germline V gene. The J segment lost 9 bases and the V segment lost 5 bases, leaving 7 bases of the junction unmatched. CDR3 nucleotide sequence: TGCGCCAGCAGTCCAGGACAGGGGGAGTCCCAGTACTTC. This translates into CASSPGQGESQYF.

This clonotype was observed a few times. This sequence joins TRBV28 and TRBJ1-2; TRBD1 aligns across 10 bases. The V and J ends lost 8 bases and 6 bases, in that order; junction bases with no gene match: 9. CDR3 length: 14 amino acids. Germline values: CDR1 MDHEN, CDR2 SYDVKM. The CDR3 loop reads CASRTTDRGDGYTF. The CDR3 nucleotides read TGTGCCAGCCGGACAACGGACAGGGGGGATGGCTACACCTTC.

The chain combines TRBV10-3 with TRBJ2-1; D is undetermined. Per the germline V gene, CDR1 is ENHRY and CDR2 is SYGVKD. The CDR3 totals 11 residues. CDR3 protein: CAALSYNEQFF. The CDR3 DNA sequence: TGTGCTGCCCTATCCTACAATGAGCAGTTCTTC.